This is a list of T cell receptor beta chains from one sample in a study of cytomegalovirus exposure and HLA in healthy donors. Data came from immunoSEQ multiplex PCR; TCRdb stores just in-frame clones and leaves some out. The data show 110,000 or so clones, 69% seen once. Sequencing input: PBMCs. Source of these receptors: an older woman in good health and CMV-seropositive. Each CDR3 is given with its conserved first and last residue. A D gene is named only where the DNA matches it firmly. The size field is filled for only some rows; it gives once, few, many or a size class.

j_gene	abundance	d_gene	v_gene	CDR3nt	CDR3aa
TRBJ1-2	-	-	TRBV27	TGTGCCAGCAGTAAAATGAGACAGGACCACTATGGCTACACCTTC	CASSKMRQDHYGYTF
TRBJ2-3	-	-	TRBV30	TGTGCCTGGAGCGGGGGTAGCGACTACACAGATACGCAGTATTTT	CAWSGGSDYTDTQYF
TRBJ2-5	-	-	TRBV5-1	TGCGCCAGCAGCTCTACGGGGGGCAGGGAAGAGACCCAGTACTTC	CASSSTGGREETQYF
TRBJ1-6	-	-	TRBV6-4	TGTGCCAGCAGTGAGGGGGGGAGTAATTCACCCCTCCACTTT	CASSEGGSNSPLHF
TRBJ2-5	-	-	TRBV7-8	TGTGCCAGCAGCTGGACAGTTCAAGAGACCCAGTACTTC	CASSWTVQETQYF
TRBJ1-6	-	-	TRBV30	TGTGCCTGGAGTCGGGGAGACTATAATTCACCCCTCCACTTT	CAWSRGDYNSPLHF
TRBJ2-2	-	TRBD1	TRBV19	TGTGCCAGTAGTATTGGACAGGTCACGGAGCTGTTTTTT	CASSIGQVTELFF
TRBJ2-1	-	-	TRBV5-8	TGTGCCAGCAGCTCGGTCCAGGGTCCGTACAATGAGCAGTTCTTC	CASSSVQGPYNEQFF
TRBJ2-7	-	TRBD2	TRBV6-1	TGTGCCAGCAGGCCTTATAGCGGGGGGTACGACGAGCAGTACTTC	CASRPYSGGYDEQYF
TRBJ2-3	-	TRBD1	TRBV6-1	TGTGCCAGCAGTGAACGGGACAGGGAGGCAGATACGCAGTATTTT	CASSERDREADTQYF
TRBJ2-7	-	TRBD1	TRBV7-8	TGTGCCAGCAGCTTAGCTTTGGGACAGACCTACGAGCAGTACTTC	CASSLALGQTYEQYF
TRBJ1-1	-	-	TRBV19	TGTGCCAGTAGCTTGAGCTGGAACACTGAAGCTTTCTTT	CASSLSWNTEAFF
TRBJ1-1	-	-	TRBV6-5	TGTGCCAGCAGTCTCCTAGACAGGACAAGGACTGAAGCTTTCTTT	CASSLLDRTRTEAFF
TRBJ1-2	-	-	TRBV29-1	TGCAGCGTCCCTAGTGGGGACATCGATGGCTACACCTTC	CSVPSGDIDGYTF
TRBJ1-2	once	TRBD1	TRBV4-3	TGCGCCAGCAGCCAAGAGCGGACAGGGGACGGCTACACCTTC	CASSQERTGDGYTF
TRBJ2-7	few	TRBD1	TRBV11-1	TGTGCCAGCAGCCACCCCGGGACAGCATCCTACGAGCAGTACTTC	CASSHPGTASYEQYF
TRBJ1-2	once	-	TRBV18	TGTGCCAGCTCACCCCCCGTCAGTAATGCCTATGGCTACACCTTC	CASSPPVSNAYGYTF
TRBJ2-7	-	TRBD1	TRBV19	TGTGCCAGCAGACCCGAAGACAGGGGGCGATTCGAGCAGTACTTC	CASRPEDRGRFEQYF
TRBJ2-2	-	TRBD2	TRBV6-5	TGTGCCAGCAGTCCCTCGCAGGGAGGGGCCGGGGAGCTGTTTTTT	CASSPSQGGAGELFF
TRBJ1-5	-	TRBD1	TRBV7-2	TGTGCCAGCAGCTTAGACTCAGGGGGCGGGCAGCCCCAGCATTTT	CASSLDSGGGQPQHF
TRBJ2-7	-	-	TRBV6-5	TGTGCCAGCCAGACTAGTATCTACGAGCAGTACTTC	CASQTSIYEQYF
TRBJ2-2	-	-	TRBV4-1	TGCGCCAGCAGCCAAGATCAGGAGGCAGCCAACACCGGGGAGCTGTTTTTT	CASSQDQEAANTGELFF
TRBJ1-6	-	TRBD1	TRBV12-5	TGTGCTAGTGGTTCCGGACAGGGGGCGGGCTATAATTCACCCCTCCACTTT	CASGSGQGAGYNSPLHF